The 29 T cell receptor beta chains given below trace back to one sample, sequenced in a study of T cell repertoires in cytomegalovirus infection. Antigens for these TCRs are unknown. TCRdb reprocessed the reads with MiXCR, giving one entry per CDR3 protein. In the table there are roughly 100,000 distinct CDR3 sequences, approximately 45% of which are singletons. The sequencing here drew on CD8+ T cells from cultured PBMCs, taken from culture after CMV antigen stimulation. The receptors shown here come from a human donor in good health (CMV status not recorded). Some clones in this sample may be carry-over from other donors' samples.

This chain joins TRBV7-9 and TRBJ1-1; D is unclear. The CDR3 has 17 amino acids. The V gene's germline CDR1 is SEHNR and CDR2 FQNEAQ (reference sequence). V lost 6 bases to trimming and J lost 3 bases, with 23 bases between them. CDR3 bases: TGTGCCAGCAGACCCCCCCTCCGGGCCCGATTGGACACTGAAGCTTTCTTT. This encodes CASRPPLRARLDTEAFF.

The chain couples TRBV7-7 to TRBJ2-2; 9 bases are a match to TRBD1. The CDR3 sequence is 14 residues long. Germline trimming cut 5 bases from V and 8 bases from J; bases unmatched to any gene: 6. Germline CDR1 and CDR2: SSHAT and FNYEAQ (reference sequence). The CDR3 loop is CASSIGQGYGELFF. CDR3 sequence (DNA): TGTGCCAGCAGCATCGGACAGGGGTATGGGGAGCTGTTTTTT.

This clonotype was observed a handful of times. V and J are TRBV9 and TRBJ2-6; no firm D call. Germline V gives CDR1 SGDLS, CDR2 YYNGEE. The V and J ends lost 6 bases and 0 bases respectively, with 7 bases between them. This CDR3 has 14 amino acids. This chain's CDR3 is CASTPDSGANVLTF. The CDR3 DNA follows: TGTGCCAGCACTCCGGACTCTGGGGCCAACGTCCTGACTTTC.

The J gene is TRBJ1-6, the V gene TRBV5-1, with D uncertain. Between the trimmed V and J ends, which lost 4 bases and 0 bases, there was a span of 11 bases. CDR1 and CDR2 from the germline V gene are SGHRS and YFSETQ. The length of the CDR3 is 16 residues. The CDR3 here is CASSLTQSSYNSPLHF. For the CDR3, the DNA is TGCGCCAGCAGCCTAACACAAAGCTCCTATAATTCACCCCTCCACTTT.

The chain recombines TRBV20-1 with TRBJ2-1; 8 bases fit TRBD2. V shed 1 base and J 4 bases; nucleotides not matched to a gene: 15. The CDR3 is 18 residues long. Germline V gene sequence: CDR1 DFQATT, CDR2 SNEGSKA (reference sequence). The CDR3 loop is CSARVRLPAGGFYNEQFF. The CDR3 nucleotides read TGCAGTGCTAGAGTGAGGCTTCCTGCGGGGGGCTTTTACAATGAGCAGTTCTTC.

The chain is built from TRBV10-3 and TRBJ2-5, with D perhaps TRBD1 (6 bases). Germline V gene sequence: CDR1 ENHRY, CDR2 SYGVKD. V was pared by 0 bases and J by 3 bases, with 11 bases between. The CDR3 consists of 15 residues. In DNA form, the CDR3 reads TGTGCCATCAGTGAGTCGCGAGGACAGAAAGAGACCCAGTACTTC. Translation: CAISESRGQKETQYF.

In its sample, this clonotype was seen many times. Here the CDR3 reads CASSYTDTQYF. The CDR3, as DNA: TGTGCCAGCTCGTACACAGATACGCAGTATTTT. J is TRBJ2-3 and V is TRBV7-2; D ambiguous. CDR3 length equals 11 residues. In germline, CDR1 is SGHTA, CDR2 FQGNSA. Trimming cost V 8 bases and J 2 bases, with 5 bases left between them.

This chain uses TRBV5-4 with TRBJ1-4; D is undetermined. This CDR3 has 15 amino acids. Trimming removed 1 base at V and 4 bases at J, with 11 bases between. Looked up from germline, CDR1 is SGHNT and CDR2 is YYREEE (reference sequence). CDR3 sequence reads: CASSLYSTLNEKLFF. The CDR3 DNA sequence: TGTGCCAGCAGCTTGTATTCGACACTTAATGAAAAACTGTTTTTT.

The chain combines TRBV7-2 with TRBJ1-2, with TRBD1 as a possible D gene (5 bases). This CDR3 comprises 15 residues. Germline loops: CDR1 SGHTA, CDR2 FQGNSA. V gave up 7 bases and J gave up 2 bases, with 17 bases separating them. The CDR3 here is CASTVPPRVNYGYTF. CDR3 coding DNA: TGTGCCAGCACCGTGCCGCCCAGGGTGAACTATGGCTACACCTTC.

The V call is TRBV6-5, the J call TRBJ1-1, with D possibly TRBD1 on 5 matching bases. The ends were cut back, 6 bases at V and 7 bases at J, with 15 bases in the middle. Germline assignment: CDR1 MNHEY and CDR2 SVGAGI. The CDR3 is made up of 13 amino acids. The CDR3: CASSPGHRFEAFF. Written as DNA, the CDR3 is TGTGCCAGCAGCCCCGGACACCGATTTGAAGCTTTCTTT.

This clonotype was detected only a few times. V usage is TRBV6-1 and J usage is TRBJ1-4, with D perhaps matching TRBD1 (5 bases). Per germline, CDR1 MNHNS and CDR2 SASEGT. V was cut by 3 bases and J by 5 bases, with 10 bases left in between. CDR3 length: 14 residues. DNA of the CDR3: TGTGCCAGCAGTGACGACAGACAGAATGAAAAACTGTTTTTT. Amino acids: CASSDDRQNEKLFF.

This clonotype was observed many times. V usage is TRBV25-1 and J usage is TRBJ2-7; D not certain. Germline V gene data show CDR1 as MGHDK and CDR2 as SYGVNS. V lost 5 bases to trimming and J lost 0 bases, with 5 bases between them. This CDR3 has 12 residues. Here the CDR3 reads CASSLNSYEQYF. The DNA for the CDR3 is TGTGCCAGCAGTCTCAACTCCTACGAGCAGTACTTC.

The V and J genes are TRBV2 and TRBJ2-1; 7 bases align to TRBD1. The trim removed 7 bases at V and 9 bases at J, leaving 12 bases unmatched. From germline, CDR1 is SNHLY and CDR2 FYNNEI. The CDR3 has 14 residues. The CDR3 DNA reads TGTGCCAGCATCCAATCACAGGGGCGTTTTGAGCAGTTCTTC. Translation gives CASIQSQGRFEQFF.

There are many counts of this clonotype. The chain is built from TRBV28 and TRBJ2-1; possible D gene TRBD1, 7 bases. Germline lookup yields CDR1 MDHEN and CDR2 SYDVKM. The CDR3 loop spans 15 amino acids. V was trimmed by 6 bases and J by 0 bases, leaving 12 bases between them. For the CDR3, the DNA is TGTGCCAGCAGCCCCCAGGGGGGCTCCTACAATGAGCAGTTCTTC. Encoded protein: CASSPQGGSYNEQFF. Full variable domain (missing parts from reference TRBV28 and TRBJ2-1): DVKVTQSSRYLVKRTGEKVFLECVQDMDHENMFWYRQDPGLGLRLIYFSYDVKMKEKGDIPEGYSVSREKKERFSLILESASTNQTSMYLCASSPQGGSYNEQFFGPGTRLTVL.

The rearrangement joins TRBV6-6 to TRBJ2-7, with 9 bases that match TRBD1. Germline lookup yields CDR1 MNHNY and CDR2 SVGAGI (reference sequence). V shed 0 bases, J shed 4 bases, and the junction held 4 bases outside the gene matches. The CDR3 is 15 amino acids. The CDR3 nucleotides are TGTGCCAGCAGTTACTCGACAGGGGGGGAGTACGAGCAGTACTTC. This sequence encodes CASSYSTGGEYEQYF.

This clonotype appeared a few times. The V and J genes are TRBV7-2 and TRBJ2-7; 8 bases are a match to TRBD2. Unmatched junction bases numbered 10, after V lost 2 bases and J lost 4 bases. The CDR3 contains 16 residues. Germline V CDR1 and CDR2: SGHTA, FQGNSA. CDR3 sequence: CASSLYPGGGSYEQYF. The CDR3 nucleotides are TGTGCCAGCAGCTTATACCCTGGCGGGGGGTCGTACGAGCAGTACTTC.

This clonotype has more than one count but fewer than ten. V is TRBV6-1 and J is TRBJ2-2, with no clear D. There are 14 residues in the CDR3. Germline loops: CDR1 MNHNS, CDR2 SASEGT. The V gene lost 2 bases and the J gene lost 4 bases, with 8 bases spanning the gap. CDR3 DNA sequence: TGTGCCAGCAGTGAATTTGATTTCACCGGGGAGCTGTTTTTT. Its protein product is CASSEFDFTGELFF.

This clonotype has more than one count but fewer than ten. J is TRBJ2-3 and V is TRBV5-1; TRBD2 matches 13 bases. CDR1 is SGHRS and CDR2 is YFSETQ in the germline V gene. The V and J ends lost 0 bases and 4 bases, in that order; junction bases with no gene match: 5. This CDR3 is built from 17 residues. The CDR3 DNA reads as TGCGCCAGCAGCTTGGAACTAGCGGGGGGGCCAGCAGATACGCAGTATTTT. It encodes CASSLELAGGPADTQYF.

V gene TRBV6-8 combines with J gene TRBJ1-1, with D possibly matching TRBD1 (5 bases). Germline V gene data show CDR1 as MNHGY and CDR2 as SAAAGT. Trimming cost V 6 bases and J 6 bases, with 11 bases left between them. This CDR3 region has 12 residues. CDR3 residues: CASSPGAPEAFF. For the CDR3, the DNA is TGTGCCAGCAGCCCCGGGGCCCCTGAAGCTTTCTTT.

In this sample, this clonotype turned up many times. The rearrangement links TRBV9 to TRBJ2-3; D gene ambiguous. V lost 0 bases and J 2 bases, leaving 1 base between the germline ends. CDR1 is SGDLS, CDR2 YYNGEE, per germline. CDR3 length: 12 residues. The CDR3 reads CASSVVTDTQYF. As DNA, the CDR3 is TGTGCCAGCAGCGTAGTCACAGATACGCAGTATTTT.

The CDR3 region is CASSVSGGADRDTQYF. CDR3 nucleotide sequence: TGTGCCAGCAGCGTCAGCGGGGGGGCGGATCGGGATACGCAGTATTTT. The rearrangement uses TRBV9 and TRBJ2-3; 10 nucleotides align to TRBD2. Germline V gene lookup returns CDR1 SGDLS and CDR2 YYNGEE. The CDR3 loop spans 16 amino acids. V lost 2 bases, J lost 6 bases, and 9 bases stayed unmatched.

The chain is built from TRBV7-9 and TRBJ2-5, with D perhaps TRBD2 (5 bases). Trimming pared 1 base from V and 3 bases from J, leaving 12 bases between. There are 15 residues in the CDR3. Germline CDR1 SEHNR, CDR2 FQNEAQ (reference sequence). DNA for the CDR3: TGTGCCAGCAGCTTAGGGTGGTCGAGGGAAGAGACCCAGTACTTC. It encodes CASSLGWSREETQYF.

In DNA, the CDR3 is TGCGCCAGCAGCCAGTATCACAGGGGCAGCAATCAGCCCCAGCATTTT. Translation gives CASSQYHRGSNQPQHF. V usage is TRBV4-1 and J usage is TRBJ1-5; TRBD1 aligns across 7 bases. The V and J ends lost 3 bases and 1 base, in that order; junction bases with no gene match: 6. Germline V CDR1 and CDR2: MGHRA, YSYEKL. The CDR3 length is 16 residues.

The J gene is TRBJ1-1, the V gene TRBV7-6; D may be TRBD1 (5 bases). Germline V gene sequence: CDR1 SGHVS, CDR2 FNYEAQ. The CDR3 runs 14 residues. V lost 5 bases to trimming and J lost 1 base, with 11 bases between them. This CDR3 is CASSLLGPNTEAFF. CDR3 bases: TGTGCCAGCAGCCTCCTGGGGCCGAACACTGAAGCTTTCTTT.

This clonotype was seen only a few times. The V and J genes are TRBV7-9 and TRBJ2-7, with D tentatively TRBD1 (5 bases). This CDR3 is 15 amino acids long. Trimming removed 5 bases from V and 0 bases from J, with 14 bases in between. Germline-derived CDR1 and CDR2 are SEHNR and FQNEAQ (reference sequence). The CDR3 DNA sequence: TGTGCCAGCAGCGGGGCTAGAATCCTCTCCTACGAGCAGTACTTC. Protein product: CASSGARILSYEQYF.

This clonotype was recorded many times. The V call is TRBV19, the J call TRBJ2-1; D possibly uses TRBD1 or TRBD2 (5 bases each). The CDR3 extends over 15 amino acids. The germline gives CDR1 LNHDA, CDR2 SQIVND (reference sequence). Trimming removed 6 bases from V and 5 bases from J, with 17 bases in between. The CDR3 loop reads CASRSWGYNNNEQFF. Written as DNA, the CDR3 is TGTGCCAGTAGGAGTTGGGGGTATAATAACAATGAGCAGTTCTTC.

The gene calls are TRBV5-1 and TRBJ2-3, with D perhaps TRBD2 (5 bases). The germline V and J ends were trimmed by 7 bases and 6 bases, with 15 bases remaining between them. The CDR3 sequence is 13 residues long. Germline V gene lookup returns CDR1 SGHRS and CDR2 YFSETQ. The CDR3 DNA reads as TGCGCCAGCGCTGGCGAGGGCCGGGATACGCAGTATTTT. Translating gives CASAGEGRDTQYF. Filled out from reference TRBV5-1 and TRBJ2-3, the complete variable domain reads KAGVTQTPRYLIKTRGQQVTLSCSPISGHRSVSWYQQTPGQGLQFLFEYFSETQRNKGNFPGRFSGRQFSNSRSEMNVSTLELGDSALYLCASAGEGRDTQYFGPGTRLTVL.

The rearrangement joins TRBV11-3 to TRBJ2-1, with TRBD2 matching over 15 bases. The V gene's germline CDR1 is SGHNT and CDR2 YENEEA. Trimming took 5 bases from V and 4 from J; bases not matched to a gene: 9. The CDR3 covers 18 residues. In nucleotides, the CDR3 is TGTGCCAGCAGCGATGGGACTAGCGGGGGGTCGATATACAATGAGCAGTTCTTC. It is translated as CASSDGTSGGSIYNEQFF.

This clonotype was seen more than once but under ten times. This chain connects TRBV7-7 to TRBJ2-2; D is unresolved. V was shortened by 5 bases and J by 3 bases, with 1 base between the two germline ends. Germline lookup yields CDR1 SSHAT and CDR2 FNYEAQ (reference sequence). The CDR3 is 11 amino acids. The CDR3 sequence is CASSHTGELFF. CDR3 DNA: TGTGCCAGCAGCCACACCGGGGAGCTGTTTTTT.